These T cell receptor beta chains were read from a single sample in a study of brain T cells in children with intractable seizures. Clones were read by immunoSEQ multiplex PCR, and TCRdb kept only the in-frame ones, dropping some. Of 70,000 to 85,000 clones listed, approximately 89% are singletons. The sample was peripheral blood, taken at surgery. The source is a girl aged 2 to 9 with Rasmussen encephalitis and intractable seizures. Both conserved end residues are part of each CDR3. The D gene is left open where the match is weak. The listing skips clone size in some rows; elsewhere it reads once, few, many or a size class.

abundance,d_gene,v_gene,j_gene,CDR3nt,CDR3aa
-,-,TRBV28,TRBJ1-1,TGTGCCAGCTCTGACCCCCGAGGGATAGACACTGAAGCTTTCTTT,CASSDPRGIDTEAFF
-,TRBD1,TRBV7-2,TRBJ2-2,TGTGCCAGCAGCGTCGCACAGGGGTACACCGGGGAGCTGTTTTTT,CASSVAQGYTGELFF
-,TRBD1,TRBV19,TRBJ1-6,TGTGCCAGTAGTTTACTACAGGGGCCCAATTCACCCCTCCACTTT,CASSLLQGPNSPLHF
-,-,TRBV15,TRBJ1-5,TGTGCCACCAGCAGAGATAAAGTCCAGCCCCAGCATTTT,CATSRDKVQPQHF
-,TRBD1,TRBV27,TRBJ1-6,TGTGCCAGCAGCCGAGAAGACAGGGGGAATAATTCACCCCTCCACTTT,CASSREDRGNNSPLHF
-,TRBD1,TRBV5-6,TRBJ1-6,TGTGCCAGCAGCCGGGACAGGGGAGATTCACCCCTCCACTTT,CASSRDRGDSPLHF
-,-,TRBV12-3/TRBV12-4,TRBJ1-2,TGTGCCAGCAGTTTTATGGCAGGAGGTGGCTACACCTTC,CASSFMAGGGYTF
-,-,TRBV18,TRBJ1-1,TGTGCCAGCTCACAAGACCTGAACACTGAAGCTTTCTTT,CASSQDLNTEAFF
-,TRBD2,TRBV4-2,TRBJ2-1,TGTGCCAGCAGCCGACTAGCGGGAGATGAGCAGTTCTTC,CASSRLAGDEQFF
-,-,TRBV11-2,TRBJ1-6,TGTGCCAGCAGCCAGGACAGCCGCGCTGTATTCGGTTCACCCCTCCACTTT,CASSQDSRAVFGSPLHF
-,TRBD2,TRBV7-2,TRBJ2-1,TGTGCCAGCAGCTTTGGGACTAGAGCCTACAATGAGCAGTTCTTC,CASSFGTRAYNEQFF
-,TRBD1,TRBV19,TRBJ2-2,TGTGCCAGTAGTAGACCTATGACAGGGCCCGGCACCGGGGAGCTGTTTTTT,CASSRPMTGPGTGELFF
many,-,TRBV2,TRBJ1-5,TGTGCCAGCAGTGGCTACAAAAATCAGCCCCAGCATTTT,CASSGYKNQPQHF
medium-sized,TRBD1,TRBV7-6,TRBJ1-2,TGTGCCAGCAGCTTTAGGGGACAGGGTGATGGCTACACCTTC,CASSFRGQGDGYTF
-,-,TRBV11-2,TRBJ2-1,TGTGCCAGCAGAAAAAACCAGGGGAGGGCCGTCAATGAGCAGTTCTTC,CASRKNQGRAVNEQFF
-,-,TRBV12-3/TRBV12-4,TRBJ1-1,TGTGCCAGCAGTTTAGAGCAGTACACTGAAGCTTTCTTT,CASSLEQYTEAFF
-,TRBD1,TRBV28,TRBJ2-3,TGTGCCAGCACTACTAGGACAGGGGCAGATACGCAGTATTTT,CASTTRTGADTQYF
-,-,TRBV11-3,TRBJ2-5,TGTGCCAGCAGCTTAGGGCTCGACCAGTACTTC,CASSLGLDQYF
-,TRBD2,TRBV9,TRBJ2-7,TGTGCCAGCAGCGTCGGTAGCGGGAGTACCTACGAGCAGTACTTC,CASSVGSGSTYEQYF